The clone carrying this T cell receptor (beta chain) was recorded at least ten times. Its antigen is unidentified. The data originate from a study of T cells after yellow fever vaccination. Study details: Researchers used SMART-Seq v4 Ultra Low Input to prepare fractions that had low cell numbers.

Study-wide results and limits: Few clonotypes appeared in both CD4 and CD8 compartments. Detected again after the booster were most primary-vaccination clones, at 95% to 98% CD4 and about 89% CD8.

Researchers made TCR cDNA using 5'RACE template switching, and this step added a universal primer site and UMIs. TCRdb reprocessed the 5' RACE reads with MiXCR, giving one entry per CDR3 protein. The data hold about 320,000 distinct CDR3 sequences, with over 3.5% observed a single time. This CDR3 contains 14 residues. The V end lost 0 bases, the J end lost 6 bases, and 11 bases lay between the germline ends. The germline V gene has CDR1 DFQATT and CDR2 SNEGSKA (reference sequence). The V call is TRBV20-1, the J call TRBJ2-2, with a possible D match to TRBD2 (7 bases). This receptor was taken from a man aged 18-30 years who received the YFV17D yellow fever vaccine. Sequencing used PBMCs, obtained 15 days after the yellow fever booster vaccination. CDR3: CSARDPGGPGELFF. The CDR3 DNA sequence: TGCAGTGCTAGAGATCCGGGGGGCCCCGGGGAGCTGTTTTTT.